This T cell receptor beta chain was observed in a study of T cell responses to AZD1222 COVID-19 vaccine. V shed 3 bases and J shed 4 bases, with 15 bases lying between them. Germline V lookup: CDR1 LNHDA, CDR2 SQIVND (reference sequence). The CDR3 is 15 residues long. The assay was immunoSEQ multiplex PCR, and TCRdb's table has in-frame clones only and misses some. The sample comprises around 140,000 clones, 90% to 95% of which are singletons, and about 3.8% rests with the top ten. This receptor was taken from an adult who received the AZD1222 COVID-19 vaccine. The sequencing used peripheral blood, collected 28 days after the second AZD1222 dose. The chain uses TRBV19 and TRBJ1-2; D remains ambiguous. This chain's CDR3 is CASSIFVEGTYGYTF. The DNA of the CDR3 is TGTGCCAGTAGTATTTTTGTGGAGGGAACCTATGGCTACACCTTC.